The 9 T cell receptor beta chains given below trace back to one sample, sequenced in a study of cytomegalovirus exposure and HLA in healthy donors. Vbeta (60) and Jbeta (13) primers were used in the PCR. Using immunoSEQ multiplex PCR, the repertoire was profiled, and TCRdb retains in-frame clones only, with some absent. The table lists about 150,000 clones, just under 65% of them singletons. The sequencing sample was made of PBMCs. Receptor source: an older woman in good health and CMV-seropositive.

V is TRBV15 and J is TRBJ2-5; D is undetermined. Germline V gives CDR1 LNHNV, CDR2 YYDKDF (reference sequence). There are 12 residues in the CDR3. Trimming took 8 bases from V and 5 from J, leaving 12 bases between them. The CDR3 sequence: CATGKARETQYF. The CDR3 DNA is TGTGCCACCGGTAAGGCCAGGGAGACCCAGTACTTC.

The genes are TRBV29-1 and TRBJ1-2; 9 bases fit TRBD1. The CDR3 has 14 amino acids. With V trimmed by 4 bases and J by 9 bases, 12 bases remained unmatched. Germline V gene lookup returns CDR1 SQVTM and CDR2 ANQGSEA. The CDR3 DNA follows: TGCAGCGTTGGCTCTGGGACAGGGCGTAGAAGCTACACCTTC. It specifies CSVGSGTGRRSYTF. Complete variable domain (other parts from reference TRBV29-1 and TRBJ1-2): SAVISQKPSRDICQRGTSLTIQCQVDSQVTMMFWYRQQPGQSLTLIATANQGSEATYESGFVIDKFPISRPNLTFSTLTVSNMSPEDSSIYLCSVGSGTGRRSYTFGSGTRLTVV.

The gene calls are TRBV6-1 and TRBJ2-2; perhaps TRBD2 as D (5 bases). The CDR3 runs to 15 residues. Trimming pared 4 bases from V and 7 bases from J, leaving 16 bases between. CDR1 MNHNS and CDR2 SASEGT come from the germline V gene. The CDR3 reads CASSVGPFRGGELFF. CDR3 sequence (DNA): TGTGCCAGCAGTGTAGGTCCTTTCCGGGGCGGGGAGCTGTTTTTT.

Remarks on this clone: Other DNA variants within this sample encode the same CDR3. The chain employs TRBV10-3 and TRBJ1-1; a possible D gene is TRBD1 (5 bases). In germline, CDR1 is ENHRY, CDR2 SYGVKD. V lost 4 bases, J lost 1 base, and 10 bases lay in between. The CDR3 is 14 residues long. The CDR3 DNA follows: TGTGCCATCAGTGCACCTGACAGGAACACTGAAGCTTTCTTT. Translated: CAISAPDRNTEAFF.

This clone showed up just a few times. The sample contains more than one DNA sequence encoding this CDR3. This sequence joins TRBV2 and TRBJ2-1; D uncertain. CDR3 length: 11 residues. The V end was cut by 4 bases, the J end by 7 bases, with 5 bases between. Germline V gene sequence: CDR1 SNHLY, CDR2 FYNNEI. The CDR3 region is CASSVLNEQFF. CDR3 nucleotide sequence: TGTGCCAGCAGTGTATTGAATGAGCAGTTCTTC.

The V call is TRBV29-1, the J call TRBJ1-2; D is perhaps TRBD1 (5 bases). Looked up from germline, CDR1 is SQVTM and CDR2 is ANQGSEA. This CDR3 has 11 residues. V was shortened by 5 bases and J by 4 bases, with 8 bases between the two germline ends. CDR3 bases: TGCAGCGTTCAGGGAATCTATGGCTACACCTTC. It translates to CSVQGIYGYTF.

This clone has more than one count but fewer than ten. The chain links TRBV30 to TRBJ2-1, with 7 bases aligning to TRBD2. Germline CDR1 and CDR2: GTSNPN and SVGIG (reference sequence). After removal of 0 bases from V and 9 bases from J, the junction contained 17 bases not matched to a gene. The CDR3 is made up of 17 amino acids. DNA of the CDR3: TGTGCCTGGAGTGTATCTGGGCCTAGCGGAATGTCTAGTGAGCAGTTCTTC. Translation gives CAWSVSGPSGMSSEQFF.

The chain joins TRBV18 to TRBJ2-5; maybe TRBD1 (6 bases). This CDR3 spans 17 amino acids. Germline V gene sequence: CDR1 KGHSH, CDR2 LQKENI. Deletions cut 4 bases from V and 5 bases from J, with 23 bases between. CDR3 in amino acids: CASSRRQVVRGEETQYF. CDR3 bases: TGTGCCAGCTCACGACGACAGGTTGTAAGAGGAGAGGAGACCCAGTACTTC.

The V and J genes are TRBV5-1 and TRBJ1-2, with D uncertain. CDR1 is SGHRS, CDR2 YFSETQ, per germline. V lost 0 bases and J lost 4, with 10 bases in between. The CDR3 runs 14 residues. CDR3 region: CASSLVGEGYGYTF. The CDR3 nucleotides read TGCGCCAGCAGCTTGGTCGGGGAAGGCTATGGCTACACCTTC. Full variable domain (outside the CDR3, taken from reference TRBV5-1 and TRBJ1-2): KAGVTQTPRYLIKTRGQQVTLSCSPISGHRSVSWYQQTPGQGLQFLFEYFSETQRNKGNFPGRFSGRQFSNSRSEMNVSTLELGDSALYLCASSLVGEGYGYTFGSGTRLTVV.